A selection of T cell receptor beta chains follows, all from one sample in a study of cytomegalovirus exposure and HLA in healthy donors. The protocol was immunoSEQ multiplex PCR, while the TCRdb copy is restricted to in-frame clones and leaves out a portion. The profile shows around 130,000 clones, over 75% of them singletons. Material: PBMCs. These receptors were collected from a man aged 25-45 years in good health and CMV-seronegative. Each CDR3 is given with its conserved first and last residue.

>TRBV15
CATSRSGGEGQPQHF
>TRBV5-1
CASSLTSGGTEQFF
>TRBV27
CASSRGIAITDTQYF
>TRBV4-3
CASSQYRTLATNEKLFF
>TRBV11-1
CASSRFPGLAGGPGEQYF
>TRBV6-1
CASTSRDRSRAQHF
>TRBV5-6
CASRQGRSYEQYF
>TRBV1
CTSSQKPGLGCNEQFF
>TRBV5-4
CASSLVSQSEAFF
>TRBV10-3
CAISDSPDFGYTF
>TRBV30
CAWSVSDNQPQHF
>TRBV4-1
CASSQDFGGVSTDTQYF
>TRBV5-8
CASSLPRSGWDQPQHF
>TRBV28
CASRLGTSGEASIETQYF
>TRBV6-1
CASSEGQGAEKLFF
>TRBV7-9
CASSPTSSGYEQYF
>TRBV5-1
CASSPGTARNMNTEAFF
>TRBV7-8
CASSLAPGMDLNQPQHF
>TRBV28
CASSLEALNQPQHF
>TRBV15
CATSSSHRGEKLFF
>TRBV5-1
CASSFGTGAGANVLTF
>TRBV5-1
CASSFGQGVGNEQFF
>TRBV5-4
CASSPEGWAYNSPLHF
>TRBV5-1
CASSPRGTLLNTGELFF
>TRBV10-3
CAISVVADRGTQYF
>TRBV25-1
CASSHTAGNTIYF
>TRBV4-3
CASSQVGGVEQFF
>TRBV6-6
CASSYLTGGYQPQHF
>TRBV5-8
CASSLGQGAWGTDTQYF
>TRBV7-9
CASSSPGEDTQYF
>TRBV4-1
CASSPGFGAFF
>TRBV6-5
CASSYSWTGGTEAFF
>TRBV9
CASSVFSDTEAFF
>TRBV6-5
CASSYDYEQYF
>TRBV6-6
CASSYWPGQGYYGYTF
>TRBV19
CASSMVFRQKLFF
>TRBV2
CASSEELPLFHNEQFF
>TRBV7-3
CASSLGSQETQYF
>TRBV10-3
CAITAGGPETGELFF
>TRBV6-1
CASNKGTRNYEQYF
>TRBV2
CASSEYRAPITGELFF
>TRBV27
CASSFVSPGGEQYF
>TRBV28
CASSLWDRGLETNEKLFF
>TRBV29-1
CSVIAGNSYEQYF
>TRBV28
CATTRTGTGANEQFF
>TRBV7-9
CASGLAAYHPANTGELFF
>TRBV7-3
CASSPQGGGSGELFF
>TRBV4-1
CASSQGLTDTQYF
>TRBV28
CASSFLGTSNPTDTQYF
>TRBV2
CASSEDRGRGANVLTF
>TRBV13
CASSSTGQGGTEAFF
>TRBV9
CASSVRDRGSETQYF
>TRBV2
CASSEYTADRQYEQYF
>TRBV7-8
CASSLAPITEAFF
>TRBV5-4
CASSLAGAAHEQYF